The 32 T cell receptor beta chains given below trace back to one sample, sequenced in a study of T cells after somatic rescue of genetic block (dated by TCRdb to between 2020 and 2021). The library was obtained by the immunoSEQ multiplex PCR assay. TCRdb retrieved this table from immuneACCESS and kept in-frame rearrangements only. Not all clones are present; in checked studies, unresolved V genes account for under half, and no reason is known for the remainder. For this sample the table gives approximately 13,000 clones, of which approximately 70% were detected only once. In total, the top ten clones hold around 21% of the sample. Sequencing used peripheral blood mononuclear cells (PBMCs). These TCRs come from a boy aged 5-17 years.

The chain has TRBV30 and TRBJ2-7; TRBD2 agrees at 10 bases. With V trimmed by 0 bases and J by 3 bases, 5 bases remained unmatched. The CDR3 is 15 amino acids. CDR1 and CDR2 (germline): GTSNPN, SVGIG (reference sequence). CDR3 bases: TGTGCCTGGAGTGTGACTAGCGGGCGATACTACGAGCAGTACTTC. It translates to CAWSVTSGRYYEQYF.

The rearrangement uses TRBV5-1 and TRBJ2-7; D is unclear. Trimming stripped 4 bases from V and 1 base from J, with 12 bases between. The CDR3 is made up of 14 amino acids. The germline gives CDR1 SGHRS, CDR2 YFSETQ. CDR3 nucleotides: TGCGCCAGCAGCCTATACACGGTATCCTACGAGCAGTACTTC. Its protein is CASSLYTVSYEQYF.

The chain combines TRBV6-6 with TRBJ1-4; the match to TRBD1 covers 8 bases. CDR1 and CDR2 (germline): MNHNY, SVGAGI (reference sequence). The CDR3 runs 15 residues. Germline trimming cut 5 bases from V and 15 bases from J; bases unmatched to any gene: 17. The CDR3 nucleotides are TGTGCCAGCAGTAACGCGGGACAGGTACCGCTTAAAATGTTTTTT. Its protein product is CASSNAGQVPLKMFF.

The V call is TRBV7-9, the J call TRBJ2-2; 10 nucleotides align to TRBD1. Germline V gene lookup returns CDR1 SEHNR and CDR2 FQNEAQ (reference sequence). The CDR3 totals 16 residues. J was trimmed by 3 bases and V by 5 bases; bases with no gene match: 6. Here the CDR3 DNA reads TGTGCCAGCAGCCAAGACAGGGGGCTGTACACCGGGGAGCTGTTTTTT. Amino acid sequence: CASSQDRGLYTGELFF.

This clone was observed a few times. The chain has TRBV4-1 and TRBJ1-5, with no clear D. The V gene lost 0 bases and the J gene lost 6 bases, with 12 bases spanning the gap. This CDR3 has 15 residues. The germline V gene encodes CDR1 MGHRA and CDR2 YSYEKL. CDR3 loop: CASSQEVSGGQPQHF. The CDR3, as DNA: TGCGCCAGCAGCCAAGAAGTTTCCGGCGGTCAGCCCCAGCATTTT.

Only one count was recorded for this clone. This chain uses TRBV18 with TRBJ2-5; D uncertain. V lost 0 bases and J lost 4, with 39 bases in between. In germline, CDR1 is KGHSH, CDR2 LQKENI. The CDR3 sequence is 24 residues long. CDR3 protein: CASSPPVHLYQGKNGVKFGETQYF. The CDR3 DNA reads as TGTGCCAGCTCACCACCAGTTCACTTATATCAAGGGAAAAATGGAGTTAAGTTTGGAGAGACCCAGTACTTC.

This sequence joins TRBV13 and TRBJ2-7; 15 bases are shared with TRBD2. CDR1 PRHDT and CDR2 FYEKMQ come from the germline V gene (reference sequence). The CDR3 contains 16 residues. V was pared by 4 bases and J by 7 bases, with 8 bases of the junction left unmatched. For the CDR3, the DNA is TGTGCCAGCAGCTCATGGACTAGCGGGGGGGCCGAGGAGCAGTACTTC. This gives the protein CASSSWTSGGAEEQYF.

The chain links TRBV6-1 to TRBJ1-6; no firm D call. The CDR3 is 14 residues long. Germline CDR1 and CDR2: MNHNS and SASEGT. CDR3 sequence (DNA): TGTGCGGGAGGTAATACCCGGGCCTCTTCACCCCTCCACTTT. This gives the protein CAGGNTRASSPLHF.

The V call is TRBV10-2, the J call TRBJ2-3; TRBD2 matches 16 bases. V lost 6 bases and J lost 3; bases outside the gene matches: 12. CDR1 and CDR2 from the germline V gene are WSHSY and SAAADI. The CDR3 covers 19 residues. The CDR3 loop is CASRLSGTSGGAGTDTQYF. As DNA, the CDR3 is TGCGCCAGCAGACTCTCGGGGACTAGCGGGGGGGCTGGTACAGATACGCAGTATTTT.

CDR3: CASRAGPSSYEQYF. The DNA of the CDR3 is TGTGCCAGCAGGGCCGGGCCGAGCTCCTACGAGCAGTACTTC. The rearrangement links TRBV2 to TRBJ2-7; D ambiguous. Germline CDR1 is SNHLY and CDR2 is FYNNEI. V was pared by 6 bases and J by 0 bases, with 12 bases between. The CDR3 is made up of 14 amino acids. Full variable domain (remainder filled in from reference TRBV2 and TRBJ2-7): EPEVTQTPSHQVTQMGQEVILRCVPISNHLYFYWYRQILGQKVEFLVSFYNNEISEKSEIFDDQFSVERPDGSNFTLKIRSTKLEDSAMYFCASRAGPSSYEQYFGPGTRLTVT.

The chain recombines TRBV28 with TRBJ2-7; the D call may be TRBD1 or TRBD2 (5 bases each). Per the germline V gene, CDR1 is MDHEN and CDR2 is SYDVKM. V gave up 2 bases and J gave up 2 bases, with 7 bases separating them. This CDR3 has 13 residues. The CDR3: CASSLTGPYEQYF. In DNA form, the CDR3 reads TGTGCCAGCAGTTTAACGGGGCCCTACGAGCAGTACTTC.

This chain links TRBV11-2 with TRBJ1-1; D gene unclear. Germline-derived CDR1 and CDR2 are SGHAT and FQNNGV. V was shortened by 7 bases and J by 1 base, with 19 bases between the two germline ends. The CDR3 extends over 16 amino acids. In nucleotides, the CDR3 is TGTGCCAGCACCCTCTTAGGTGTCAGGCAGAACACTGAAGCTTTCTTT. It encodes CASTLLGVRQNTEAFF. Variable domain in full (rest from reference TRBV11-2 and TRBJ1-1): EAGVAQSPRYKIIEKRQSVAFWCNPISGHATLYWYQQILGQGPKLLIQFQNNGVVDDSQLPKDRFSAERLKGVDSTLKIQPAKLEDSAVYLCASTLLGVRQNTEAFFGQGTRLTVV.

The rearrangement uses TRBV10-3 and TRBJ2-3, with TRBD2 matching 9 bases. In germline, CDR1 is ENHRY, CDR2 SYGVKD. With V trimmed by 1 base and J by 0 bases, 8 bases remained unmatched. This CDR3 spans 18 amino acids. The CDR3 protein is CAISEFRGGVSSTDTQYF. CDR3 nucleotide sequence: TGTGCCATCAGTGAGTTTCGCGGGGGGGTTTCTAGCACAGATACGCAGTATTTT.

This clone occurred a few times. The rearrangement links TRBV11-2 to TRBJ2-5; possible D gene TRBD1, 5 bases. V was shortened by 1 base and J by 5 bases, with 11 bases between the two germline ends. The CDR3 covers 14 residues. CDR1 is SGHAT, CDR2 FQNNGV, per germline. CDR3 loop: CASSLGWTSETQYF. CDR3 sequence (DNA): TGTGCCAGCAGCTTAGGGTGGACAAGTGAGACCCAGTACTTC.

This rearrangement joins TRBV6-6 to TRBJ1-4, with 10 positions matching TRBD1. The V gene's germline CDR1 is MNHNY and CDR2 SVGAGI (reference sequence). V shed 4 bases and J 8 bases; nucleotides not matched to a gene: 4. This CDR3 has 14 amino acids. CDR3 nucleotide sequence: TGTGCCAGCAGTTGGGGACAGGGGAAAGAAAAACTGTTTTTT. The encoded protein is CASSWGQGKEKLFF.

In nucleotides, the CDR3 is TGTGCCAGCAGGGACAGGGCCTACGAGCAGTACTTC. Protein sequence: CASRDRAYEQYF. The V and J genes are TRBV2 and TRBJ2-7; 8 bases align to TRBD1. The ends lost 6 bases at V and 2 bases at J; junction bases unmatched: 0. Per germline, CDR1 SNHLY and CDR2 FYNNEI. This CDR3 is 12 amino acids long.

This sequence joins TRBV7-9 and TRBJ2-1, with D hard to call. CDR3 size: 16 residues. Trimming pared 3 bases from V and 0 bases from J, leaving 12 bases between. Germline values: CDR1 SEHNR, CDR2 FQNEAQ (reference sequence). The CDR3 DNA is TGTGCCAGCAGCTTCGGCTCCGGCCTCTCCTACAATGAGCAGTTCTTC. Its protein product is CASSFGSGLSYNEQFF.

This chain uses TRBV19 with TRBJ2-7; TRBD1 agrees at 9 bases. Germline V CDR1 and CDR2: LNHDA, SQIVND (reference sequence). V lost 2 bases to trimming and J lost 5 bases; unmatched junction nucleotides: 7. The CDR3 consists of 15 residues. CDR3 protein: CASSIWDRAKDEQYF. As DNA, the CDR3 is TGTGCCAGTAGTATATGGGACAGGGCGAAGGACGAGCAGTACTTC. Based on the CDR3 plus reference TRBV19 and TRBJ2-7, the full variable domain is DGGITQSPKYLFRKEGQNVTLSCEQNLNHDAMYWYRQDPGQGLRLIYYSQIVNDFQKGDIAEGYSVSREKKESFPLTVTSAQKNPTAFYLCASSIWDRAKDEQYFGPGTRLTVT.

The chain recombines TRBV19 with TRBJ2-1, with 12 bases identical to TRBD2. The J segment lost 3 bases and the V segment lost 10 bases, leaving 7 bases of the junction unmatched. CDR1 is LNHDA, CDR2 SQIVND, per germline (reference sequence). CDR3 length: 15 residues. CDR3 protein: CATSGRGDNYNEQFF. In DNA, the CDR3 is TGTGCCACTAGCGGGAGGGGGGATAACTACAATGAGCAGTTCTTC. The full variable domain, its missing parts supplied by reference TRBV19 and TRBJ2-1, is DGGITQSPKYLFRKEGQNVTLSCEQNLNHDAMYWYRQDPGQGLRLIYYSQIVNDFQKGDIAEGYSVSREKKESFPLTVTSAQKNPTAFYLCATSGRGDNYNEQFFGPGTRLTVL.

The CDR3 DNA follows: TGTGCCAGTTCACATCCCAACTCTGGAAACACCATATATTTT. The encoded protein is CASSHPNSGNTIYF. The chain links TRBV28 to TRBJ1-3; the D is unclear. The germline V gene encodes CDR1 MDHEN and CDR2 SYDVKM. This CDR3 comprises 14 residues. Trimming shortened V by 9 bases and J by 0 bases, and 12 bases separated the two germline ends.

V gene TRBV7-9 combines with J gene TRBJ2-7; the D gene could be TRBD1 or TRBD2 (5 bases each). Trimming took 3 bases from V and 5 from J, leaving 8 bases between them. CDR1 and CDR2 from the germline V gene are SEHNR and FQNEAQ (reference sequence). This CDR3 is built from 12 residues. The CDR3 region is CASSFEGNEQYF. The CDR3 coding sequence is TGTGCCAGCAGCTTTGAGGGGAACGAGCAGTACTTC.

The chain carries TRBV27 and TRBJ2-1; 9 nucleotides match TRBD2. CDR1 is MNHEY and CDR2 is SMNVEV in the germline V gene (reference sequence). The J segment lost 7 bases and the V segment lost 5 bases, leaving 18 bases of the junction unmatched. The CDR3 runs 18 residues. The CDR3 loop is CASSPNSFGLAFRNEQFF. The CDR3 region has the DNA TGTGCCAGCAGTCCAAATTCCTTCGGACTAGCGTTTAGGAATGAGCAGTTCTTC.

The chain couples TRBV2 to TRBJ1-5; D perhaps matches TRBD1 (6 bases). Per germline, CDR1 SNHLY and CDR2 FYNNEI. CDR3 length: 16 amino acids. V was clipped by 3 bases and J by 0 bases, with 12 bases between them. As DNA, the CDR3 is TGTGCCAGCAGTGACCCGGACAGCTATAGCAATCAGCCCCAGCATTTT. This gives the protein CASSDPDSYSNQPQHF.

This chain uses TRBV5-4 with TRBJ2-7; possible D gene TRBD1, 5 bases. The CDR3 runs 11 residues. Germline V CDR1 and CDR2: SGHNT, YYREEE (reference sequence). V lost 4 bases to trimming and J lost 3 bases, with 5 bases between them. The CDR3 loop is CASSRGYEQYF. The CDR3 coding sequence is TGTGCCAGCAGCAGGGGCTACGAGCAGTACTTC.

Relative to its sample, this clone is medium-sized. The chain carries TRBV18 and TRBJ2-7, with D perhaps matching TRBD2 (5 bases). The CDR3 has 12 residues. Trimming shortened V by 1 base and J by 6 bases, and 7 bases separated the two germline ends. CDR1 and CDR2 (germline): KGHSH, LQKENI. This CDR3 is CASSPRGREQYF. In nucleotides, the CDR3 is TGTGCCAGCTCACCACGAGGGCGCGAGCAGTACTTC.

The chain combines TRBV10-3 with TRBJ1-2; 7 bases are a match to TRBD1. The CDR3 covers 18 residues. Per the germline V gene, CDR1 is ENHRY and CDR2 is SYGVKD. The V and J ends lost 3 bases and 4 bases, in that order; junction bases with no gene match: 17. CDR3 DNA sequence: TGTGCCATCAGTGACAGAGTCCGGCAGGGGGAGGCTCTCTATGGCTACACCTTC. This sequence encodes CAISDRVRQGEALYGYTF.

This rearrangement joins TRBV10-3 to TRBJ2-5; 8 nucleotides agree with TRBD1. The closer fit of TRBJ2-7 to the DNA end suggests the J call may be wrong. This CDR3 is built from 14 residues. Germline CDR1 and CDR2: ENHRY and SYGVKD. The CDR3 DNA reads TGTGCCATCAGTGACGGGGGACAGGCCTACGAGCAGTACTTC. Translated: CAISDGGQAYEQYF.

CDR3 protein: CASSLGSGTGDEKLFF. Written as DNA, the CDR3 is TGCGCCAGCAGCTTGGGTTCTGGGACAGGGGATGAAAAACTGTTTTTT. The rearrangement joins TRBV5-1 to TRBJ1-4; 10 bases match TRBD1. The CDR3 spans 16 residues. The V gene end was trimmed by 0 bases and the J gene end by 6 bases; junction bases not matched to a gene: 5. Germline-derived CDR1 and CDR2 are SGHRS and YFSETQ.

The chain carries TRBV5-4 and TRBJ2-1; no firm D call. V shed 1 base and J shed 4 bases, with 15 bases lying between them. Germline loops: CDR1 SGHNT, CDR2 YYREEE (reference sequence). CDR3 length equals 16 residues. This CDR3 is CASSLNQAVSYNEQFF. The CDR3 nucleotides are TGTGCCAGCAGCTTGAACCAAGCAGTTTCTTACAATGAGCAGTTCTTC. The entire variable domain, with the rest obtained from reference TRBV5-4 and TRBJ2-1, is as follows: ETGVTQSPTHLIKTRGQQVTLRCSSQSGHNTVSWYQQALGQGPQFIFQYYREEENGRGNFPPRFSGLQFPNYSSELNVNALELDDSALYLCASSLNQAVSYNEQFFGPGTRLTVL.

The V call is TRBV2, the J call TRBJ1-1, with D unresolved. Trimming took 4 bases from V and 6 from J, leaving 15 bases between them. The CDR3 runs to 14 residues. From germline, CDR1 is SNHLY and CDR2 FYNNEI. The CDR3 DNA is TGTGCCAGCAGTGGTCACGAGCGGAGCCCTGAAGCTTTCTTT. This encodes CASSGHERSPEAFF. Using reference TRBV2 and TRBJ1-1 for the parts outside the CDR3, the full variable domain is EPEVTQTPSHQVTQMGQEVILRCVPISNHLYFYWYRQILGQKVEFLVSFYNNEISEKSEIFDDQFSVERPDGSNFTLKIRSTKLEDSAMYFCASSGHERSPEAFFGQGTRLTVV.

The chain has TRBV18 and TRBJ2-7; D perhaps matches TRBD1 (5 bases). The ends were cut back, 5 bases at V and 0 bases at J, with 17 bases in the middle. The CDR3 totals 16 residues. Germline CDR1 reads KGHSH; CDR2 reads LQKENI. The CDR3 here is CASSISQGHNSYEQYF. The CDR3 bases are TGTGCCAGCTCAATCTCCCAGGGTCATAACTCCTACGAGCAGTACTTC.

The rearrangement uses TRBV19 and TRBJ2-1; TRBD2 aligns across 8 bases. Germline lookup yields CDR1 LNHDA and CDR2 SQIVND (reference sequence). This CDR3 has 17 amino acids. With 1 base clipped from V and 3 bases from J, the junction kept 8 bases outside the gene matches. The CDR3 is CASSIVLTAGVYNEQFF. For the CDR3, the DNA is TGTGCCAGTAGTATAGTCCTAACAGCGGGAGTCTACAATGAGCAGTTCTTC.